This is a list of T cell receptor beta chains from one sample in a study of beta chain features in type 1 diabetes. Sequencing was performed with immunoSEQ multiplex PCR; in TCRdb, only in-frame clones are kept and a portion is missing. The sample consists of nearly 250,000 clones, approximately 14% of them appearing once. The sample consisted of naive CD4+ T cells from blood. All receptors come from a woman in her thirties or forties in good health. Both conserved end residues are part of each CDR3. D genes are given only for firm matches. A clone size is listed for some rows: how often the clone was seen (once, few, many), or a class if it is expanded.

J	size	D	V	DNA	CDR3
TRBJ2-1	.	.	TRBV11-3	TGTGCCAGCAGCTCCTTGGACGGGAGGCAGTTCTTC	CASSSLDGRQFF
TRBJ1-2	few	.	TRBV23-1	TGCGCCAGCAGCCAGGGCTTTCTTAACTATGGCTACACCTTC	CASSQGFLNYGYTF
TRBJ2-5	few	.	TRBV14	TGTGCCAGCAGCCAAACCCGGGTCACTAGCAGGTACCAAGAGACCCAGTACTTC	CASSQTRVTSRYQETQYF
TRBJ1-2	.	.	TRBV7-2	TGTGCCAGCAGCTTAGTTACAGGGTTGATCTATGGCTACACCTTC	CASSLVTGLIYGYTF
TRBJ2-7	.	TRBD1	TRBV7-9	TGTGCCAGCAGCTTATCGAGACAGGGGCCCTACGAGCAGTACTTC	CASSLSRQGPYEQYF
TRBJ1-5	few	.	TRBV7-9	TGTGCCAGCAGCCCCGGGACATCAGGACAGCCCCAGCATTTT	CASSPGTSGQPQHF
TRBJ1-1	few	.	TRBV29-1	TGCAGCGTTGAAGGTGGACAGAGGTTGACGGCTTTCTTT	CSVEGGQRLTAFF
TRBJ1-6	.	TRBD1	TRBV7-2	TGTGCCAGCAGCTTCCGGACAGGGGTGAATTCACCCCTCCACTTT	CASSFRTGVNSPLHF
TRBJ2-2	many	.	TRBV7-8	TGTGCCAGCAGCTTAGCGCGGGAATCCACCGGGGAGCTGTTTTTT	CASSLARESTGELFF
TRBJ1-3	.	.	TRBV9	TGTGCCAGCAGGCCATCGGCTGGAAACACCATATATTTT	CASRPSAGNTIYF
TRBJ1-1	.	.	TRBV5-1	TGCGCCAGCAGCTCGGACAGAGTGAACACTGAAGCTTTCTTT	CASSSDRVNTEAFF
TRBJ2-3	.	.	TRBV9	TGTGCCAGCAGCGTAGCGGGGGTGGGAGATACGCAGTATTTT	CASSVAGVGDTQYF
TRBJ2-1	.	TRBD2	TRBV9	TGTGCCAGCAGCGTAGGCTGGACTAGCTACAATGAGCAGTTCTTC	CASSVGWTSYNEQFF
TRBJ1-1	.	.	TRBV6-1	TGTGCCAGCAGTGAAAGGGGAATAGGCGCTAAAGCTTTCTTT	CASSERGIGAKAFF
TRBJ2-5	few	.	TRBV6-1	TGTGCCAGCAGTGATCGGGAGACCCAGTACTTC	CASSDRETQYF
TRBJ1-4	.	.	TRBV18	TGTGCCAGCTCACCCAAGGCAGGCGACAATGAAAAACTGTTTTTT	CASSPKAGDNEKLFF
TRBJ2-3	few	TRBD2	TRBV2	TGTGCCAGGGGGAGACTAGCGGGGGGGCCTACGCAGTATTTT	CARGRLAGGPTQYF
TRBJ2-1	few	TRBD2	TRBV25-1	TGTGCCAGCAGCCTATACCAACTAGCGGGGTCTAAGGTATTCTTC	CASSLYQLAGSKVFF
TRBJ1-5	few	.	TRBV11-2	TGTGCCAGCAGCTTAGCCAGGCCTCAGCCCCAGCATTTT	CASSLARPQPQHF
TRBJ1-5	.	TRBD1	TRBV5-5	TGTGCCAGCAGCTTCAGGGGGGCGACAGGGAGCAATCAGCCCCAGCATTTT	CASSFRGATGSNQPQHF
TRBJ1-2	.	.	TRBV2	TGTGCCAGCAGGGGTGACAGGCCTAGGTATGGCTACACCTTC	CASRGDRPRYGYTF
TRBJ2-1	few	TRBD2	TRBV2	TGTGCCAGCAGTGAAAGAGCGGGGGATTACAATGAGCAGTTCTTC	CASSERAGDYNEQFF
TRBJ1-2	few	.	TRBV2	TGTGCCAGCAAGGACGACAGAGACACAAACTATGGCTACACCTTC	CASKDDRDTNYGYTF
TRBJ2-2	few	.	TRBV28	TGTGCCAGCAGTCTGAACACCGGGGAGCTGTTTTTT	CASSLNTGELFF
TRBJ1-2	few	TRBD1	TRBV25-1	TGTGCCAGCAGTGAAGGGACAGGGTTTGGCTACACCTTC	CASSEGTGFGYTF
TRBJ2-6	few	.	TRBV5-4	TGTGCCAGCAGCTTGAGGTGGGCAGGGTTATCCTCTGGGGCCAACGTCCTGACTTTC	CASSLRWAGLSSGANVLTF
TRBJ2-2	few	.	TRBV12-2	TGTGCAAGTCGCTTTAGGGCAGGACTGAACACCGGGGAGCTGTTTTTT	CASRFRAGLNTGELFF
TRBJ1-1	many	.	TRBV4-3	TGCGCCAGCAGCGAACAGGTGAACACTGAAGCTTTCTTT	CASSEQVNTEAFF
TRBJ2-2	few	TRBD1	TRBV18	TGTGCCAGCTCAACAGACAGGGCGCACACCGGGGAGCTGTTTTTT	CASSTDRAHTGELFF
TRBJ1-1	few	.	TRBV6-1	TGTGCCAGCAGTGATTTAAGGGGAAGCACTGAAGCTTTCTTT	CASSDLRGSTEAFF
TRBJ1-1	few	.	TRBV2	TGTGCCAGCAGTTGGGACTCCCTGGACTTGGTGGACACTGAAGCTTTCTTT	CASSWDSLDLVDTEAFF
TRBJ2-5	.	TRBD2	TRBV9	TGTGCCAGCAGCCCGTCAGGAGCGGGGGGTCGAGAGACCCAGTACTTC	CASSPSGAGGRETQYF
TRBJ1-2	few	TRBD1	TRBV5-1	TGCGCCAGCAGCTTGGCCGGGACAGGAGACTATGGCTACACCTTC	CASSLAGTGDYGYTF
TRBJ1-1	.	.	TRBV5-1	TGCGCCAGCAGCTTGGGCAGGGAAAGGGTGAACACTGAAGCTTTCTTT	CASSLGRERVNTEAFF
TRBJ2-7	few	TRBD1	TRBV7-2	TGTGCCAGCAGCCCTCAAGGACAGGGGGTCTACGAGCAGTACTTC	CASSPQGQGVYEQYF
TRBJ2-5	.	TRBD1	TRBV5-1	TGCGCCAGCAGCTTGGGACAGGGGCAAGAGACCCAGTACTTC	CASSLGQGQETQYF
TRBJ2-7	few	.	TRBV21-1	TGTGCCAGCAGCAAAGGGCAGTTGTGGACTTACGAGCAGTACTTC	CASSKGQLWTYEQYF
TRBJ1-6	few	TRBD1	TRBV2	TGTGCCAACCGACAGGGTGAATCACCCCTCCACTTT	CANRQGESPLHF
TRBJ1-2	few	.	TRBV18	TGTGCCAGCTCACCCGATGACAGTTTTGGCTACACCTTC	CASSPDDSFGYTF
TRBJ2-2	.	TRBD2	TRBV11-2	TGTGCCAGCAGCTTATATCGGGCGGGGGGGCCGAACACCGGGGAGCTGTTTTTT	CASSLYRAGGPNTGELFF
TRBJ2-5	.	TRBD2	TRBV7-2	TGTGCCAGCAGCTCCAGCGGGGGGCCGGAGACCCAGTACTTC	CASSSSGGPETQYF
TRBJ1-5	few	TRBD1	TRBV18	TGTGCCAGCTCAACGGGACAGGGGGTCGTTCAGCCCCAGCATTTT	CASSTGQGVVQPQHF
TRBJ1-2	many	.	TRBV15	TGTGCCACCAGCAGGTCTCGGGTTGTCAACTATGGCTACACCTTC	CATSRSRVVNYGYTF
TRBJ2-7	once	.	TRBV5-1	TGCGCCAGCAGCTTAAACGACAGGGAGCAGTACTTC	CASSLNDREQYF
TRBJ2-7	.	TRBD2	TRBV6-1	TGTGCCGCTGGTCTAGCGGGGGGCTACGAGCAGTACTTC	CAAGLAGGYEQYF
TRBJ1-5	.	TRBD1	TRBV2	TGTGCCAGCAGCTCCAGGACAGGGGGCAATCAGCCCCAGCATTTT	CASSSRTGGNQPQHF
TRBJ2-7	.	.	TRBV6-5	TGTGCCAGCAGTTCCCCTGAGTCTTCCTACGAGCAGTACTTC	CASSSPESSYEQYF
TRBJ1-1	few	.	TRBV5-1	TGCGCCAGCACCCCATTGGCCCCGAACACTGAAGCTTTCTTT	CASTPLAPNTEAFF
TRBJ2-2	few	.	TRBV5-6	TGTGCCAGCAGCTTGCCTGGACTCCCCGGGGAGCTGTTTTTT	CASSLPGLPGELFF
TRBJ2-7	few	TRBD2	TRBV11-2	TGTGCCAGCAGCTTAGACGGACTAGCCTACGAGCAGTACTTC	CASSLDGLAYEQYF
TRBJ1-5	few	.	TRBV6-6	TGTGCCAGCAAACGGGGGGACCAGCCCCAGCATTTT	CASKRGDQPQHF
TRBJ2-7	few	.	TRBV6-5	TGTGCCAGCAGTATTCTACGAGGGAGCTACGAGCAGTACTTC	CASSILRGSYEQYF
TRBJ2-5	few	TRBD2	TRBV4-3	TGCGCCAGCAGCCAAGAGACTAGCGGGGGTCTCTTTAGGACCCAGTACTTC	CASSQETSGGLFRTQYF
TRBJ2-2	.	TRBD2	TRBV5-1	TGCGCCACCAGCGGGGGACTAGCGGGGGCGGAGGAGCTGTTTTTT	CATSGGLAGAEELFF
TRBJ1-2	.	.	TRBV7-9	TGTGCCAGCAGCTTGATAACCCGACAGCTCCCCTATGGCTACACCTTC	CASSLITRQLPYGYTF
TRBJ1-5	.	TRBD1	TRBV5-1	TGCGCCAGCAGCCCGGGACCGGGACAGGTTCAGCCCCAGCATTTT	CASSPGPGQVQPQHF